One and the same sample provided the 20 T cell receptor beta chains below, sequenced in a study of cytomegalovirus exposure and HLA in healthy donors. With 60 Vbeta and 13 Jbeta primers, the PCR was carried out. Sequencing was performed with immunoSEQ multiplex PCR; in TCRdb, only in-frame clones are kept and a portion is missing. The table lists tens of thousands of clones, just under 75% of them singletons. Sequencing used PBMCs. The receptors shown here come from a man under 40 in good health and CMV-seronegative.

Written as DNA, the CDR3 is TGTGCCAGCAGTTACCGGGACTCCCGTCCAGCTTTCTTT. Its translation is CASSYRDSRPAFF. J is TRBJ1-1 and V is TRBV6-5, with D tentatively TRBD1 (5 bases). The CDR3 length is 13 residues. Germline CDR1 MNHEY, CDR2 SVGAGI. V was cut by 2 bases and J by 10 bases, with 14 bases left in between.

This chain links TRBV7-9 with TRBJ1-2; 9 nucleotides align to TRBD1. Germline trimming cut 1 base from V and 10 bases from J; bases unmatched to any gene: 1. The CDR3 is 12 residues long. Germline CDR1 reads SEHNR; CDR2 reads FQNEAQ (reference sequence). CDR3 sequence: CASSLGDRDYTF. DNA for the CDR3: TGTGCCAGCAGCTTAGGGGACAGGGACTACACCTTC.

V is TRBV6-5 and J is TRBJ2-1; the match to TRBD2 covers 7 bases. The CDR3 spans 16 residues. Germline lookup yields CDR1 MNHEY and CDR2 SVGAGI. V shed 4 bases and J 7 bases; nucleotides not matched to a gene: 13. In DNA, the CDR3 is TGTGCCAGCAGTTTACGTTCGGAACTAGCGTTAAATGAGCAGTTCTTC. Protein sequence: CASSLRSELALNEQFF.

The J gene is TRBJ2-1, the V gene TRBV19, with 11 positions matching TRBD2. This CDR3 comprises 15 residues. Losses at the gene ends were 6 bases for V and 2 bases for J; bases not matched to a gene: 3. Germline V gene data show CDR1 as LNHDA and CDR2 as SQIVND (reference sequence). CDR3 nucleotide sequence: TGTGCCAGTAGGCTACTAGCGGGGGCCTACAATGAGCAGTTCTTC. Encoded protein: CASRLLAGAYNEQFF.

The chain combines TRBV2 with TRBJ2-5; 9 positions match TRBD1. The germline V gene has CDR1 SNHLY and CDR2 FYNNEI. The CDR3 is 21 amino acids. V shed 3 bases and J 2 bases; nucleotides not matched to a gene: 22. The CDR3 region has the DNA TGTGCCAGCAGTGACGGGACAGGGAGAAACATACGGATAACCATACAAGAGACCCAGTACTTC. Translated: CASSDGTGRNIRITIQETQYF.

The CDR3 DNA sequence: TGTGCCAGCAGCCCCGCCCAGGGTTATAATTCACCCCTCCACTTT. This sequence encodes CASSPAQGYNSPLHF. The chain has TRBV11-2 and TRBJ1-6, with D possibly TRBD1 on 5 matching bases. V gave up 5 bases and J gave up 4 bases, with 12 bases separating them. Germline V gene lookup returns CDR1 SGHAT and CDR2 FQNNGV. This CDR3 contains 15 residues.

Here the CDR3 DNA reads TGTGCCAGCGGAAACAGGGGTGAAACTGAAGCTTTCTTT. Translation gives CASGNRGETEAFF. The rearrangement links TRBV11-2 to TRBJ1-1; 7 bases are a match to TRBD1. Trimming removed 8 bases from V and 5 bases from J; junction bases left unmatched: 8. The CDR3 totals 13 residues. Germline V lookup: CDR1 SGHAT, CDR2 FQNNGV.

This clone is medium-sized. This chain connects TRBV5-1 to TRBJ1-2, with D possibly TRBD1 on 6 matching bases. Germline V lookup: CDR1 SGHRS, CDR2 YFSETQ. V dropped 4 bases and J dropped 0 bases, with 16 bases sitting between them. This CDR3 region has 16 residues. For the CDR3, the DNA is TGCGCCAGCAGCGGCTTAGGGGGGGCGCCTAACTATGGCTACACCTTC. Encoded protein: CASSGLGGAPNYGYTF.

This clone turned up a few times. The chain joins TRBV6-5 to TRBJ2-7; 7 bases line up with TRBD1. The trim removed 0 bases at V and 4 bases at J, leaving 3 bases unmatched. The V gene's germline CDR1 is MNHEY and CDR2 SVGAGI. The CDR3 loop spans 14 amino acids. For the CDR3, the DNA is TGTGCCAGCAGTTACTCAGGGGGCCCATACGAGCAGTACTTC. It translates to CASSYSGGPYEQYF.

This clone was seen just once. The rearrangement links TRBV27 to TRBJ2-1; no reliable D call. CDR3 length: 16 residues. Germline loops: CDR1 MNHEY, CDR2 SMNVEV (reference sequence). The ends were cut back, 1 base at V and 3 bases at J, with 13 bases in the middle. The CDR3 loop reads CASSLFAGDLYNEQFF. DNA for the CDR3: TGTGCCAGCAGTTTATTTGCCGGAGACCTCTACAATGAGCAGTTCTTC.

The chain carries TRBV5-1 and TRBJ2-1; possible D gene TRBD2, 5 bases. There are 13 residues in the CDR3. Trimming shortened V by 4 bases and J by 5 bases, and 10 bases separated the two germline ends. Germline V lookup: CDR1 SGHRS, CDR2 YFSETQ. CDR3 loop: CASSLLLDNEQFF. In nucleotides, the CDR3 is TGCGCCAGCAGCCTCCTACTAGACAATGAGCAGTTCTTC.

This clone occurred a few times. The gene calls are TRBV7-9 and TRBJ1-1; D is perhaps TRBD1 (5 bases). From germline, CDR1 is SEHNR and CDR2 FQNEAQ (reference sequence). V shed 0 bases and J shed 6 bases, with 11 bases lying between them. The CDR3 is 14 amino acids. The CDR3 protein is CASSLAAQGPEAFF. DNA of the CDR3: TGTGCCAGCAGCTTAGCAGCCCAGGGCCCTGAAGCTTTCTTT.

The chain combines TRBV9 with TRBJ1-5; TRBD1 matches at 8 bases. Trimming at V came to 3 bases and at J to 7 bases, leaving 9 bases not matched to a gene. The CDR3 covers 15 residues. Germline CDR1 and CDR2: SGDLS and YYNGEE. The CDR3 reads CASSATGDGGQPQHF. The CDR3 region has the DNA TGTGCCAGCAGCGCGACAGGGGATGGCGGGCAGCCCCAGCATTTT.

The chain combines TRBV29-1 with TRBJ2-5, with D possibly TRBD1 on 5 matching bases. Germline CDR1 is SQVTM and CDR2 is ANQGSEA. The CDR3 sequence is 13 residues long. The V end lost 7 bases, the J end lost 0 bases, and 12 bases lay between the germline ends. The CDR3 reads CSALDKYQETQYF. CDR3 in DNA: TGCAGCGCCCTGGACAAGTACCAAGAGACCCAGTACTTC.

J is TRBJ1-5 and V is TRBV6-1; the D gene is possibly TRBD1 (6 bases). This CDR3 contains 13 residues. CDR1 and CDR2 (germline): MNHNS, SASEGT. Deletions cut 8 bases from V and 0 bases from J, with 8 bases between. Written as DNA, the CDR3 is TGTGCCAGCGGACAGAGTAGCAATCAGCCCCAGCATTTT. Amino acid sequence: CASGQSSNQPQHF.

The chain uses TRBV9 and TRBJ2-3; 7 nucleotides match TRBD2. Germline V gives CDR1 SGDLS, CDR2 YYNGEE. Trimming took 0 bases from V and 3 from J; bases not matched to a gene: 7. The CDR3 contains 16 residues. The DNA for the CDR3 is TGTGCCAGCAGCGTAGGGGGCGGGAGCAGGACAGATACGCAGTATTTT. This codes for CASSVGGGSRTDTQYF.

The chain carries TRBV20-1 and TRBJ2-1, with 7 bases identical to TRBD2. CDR3 size: 11 residues. Germline V gene data show CDR1 as DFQATT and CDR2 as SNEGSKA (reference sequence). V trimming: 6 bases; J trimming: 16 bases; junction bases outside the gene matches: 12. The CDR3 loop reads CSAPGREKIFF. The CDR3 bases are TGCAGTGCCCCGGGGCGGGAGAAGATTTTCTTC.

The chain is built from TRBV5-1 and TRBJ1-2; the match to TRBD1 covers 8 bases. This CDR3 contains 15 residues. V lost 2 bases and J lost 0; bases outside the gene matches: 3. Germline assignment: CDR1 SGHRS and CDR2 YFSETQ. DNA for the CDR3: TGCGCCAGCAGCTTTTCAGGGGGCACTAACTATGGCTACACCTTC. Protein: CASSFSGGTNYGYTF.

In its sample, this clone ranks as large. Other DNA sequences in the same sample also yield this CDR3. The chain couples TRBV29-1 to TRBJ2-3; D ambiguous. This CDR3 region has 15 residues. Germline V gene sequence: CDR1 SQVTM, CDR2 ANQGSEA. With 7 bases removed from V and 0 bases from J, the gap between germline ends came to 17 bases. CDR3 region: CSATARGLSTDTQYF. The DNA for the CDR3 is TGCAGCGCTACGGCAAGAGGTCTTAGCACAGATACGCAGTATTTT.

Here the CDR3 reads CASSPTWGTKNTEAFF. The CDR3 DNA reads TGTGCCAGCAGCCCCACTTGGGGGACTAAGAACACTGAAGCTTTCTTT. The J gene is TRBJ1-1, the V gene TRBV14, with a tentative D call TRBD1 (5 bases). The V end was cut by 4 bases, the J end by 1 base, with 16 bases between. From germline, CDR1 is SGHDN and CDR2 FVKESK. The CDR3 has 16 amino acids.